Below, one T cell receptor (beta chain) is given with its context. These data are taken from a study of blood T cell repertoires in COVID-19. Study-wide background: Specimens from acute and convalescent COVID-19 originated in the United States, Italy and Spain.

Study processing details: Amplified reference gene primers provided the basis for estimating nucleated cell counts. Libraries were prepared by immunoSEQ multiplex PCR; TCRdb keeps only in-frame clonotypes and omits some of them. The V and J calls and the clone size are those of that table, but D and trimming were determined from the DNA. This sample has roughly 260,000 clones; roughly 86% occur once, and the top ten carry roughly 2.6%. Participants were aged roughly 18 to 90 years from 24 US areas. The study assigned cohorts using participant-reported clinical history. The origin of this receptor is a woman under 40 with acute COVID-19. Sequenced input: PBMCs or T cells enriched from blood (not recorded which).

The CDR3 spells CASSLVRQGKDTQYF. The CDR3, as DNA: TGTGCCAGCTCACTCGTCAGACAGGGAAAAGATACGCAGTATTTT. This sequence joins TRBV18 and TRBJ2-3; the match to TRBD1 covers 7 bases. CDR1 is KGHSH, CDR2 LQKENI, per germline. This CDR3 spans 15 amino acids. V lost 4 bases, J lost 5 bases, and 9 bases stayed unmatched. Variable domain in full (rest from reference TRBV18 and TRBJ2-3): NAGVMQNPRHLVRRRGQEARLRCSPMKGHSHVYWYRQLPEEGLKFMVYLQKENIIDESGMPKERFSAEFPKEGPSILRIQQVVRGDSAAYFCASSLVRQGKDTQYFGPGTRLTVL.